Below are 30 T cell receptor beta chains sequenced from a single sample in a study of T cell changes during pregnancy in multiple sclerosis. Libraries were prepared by immunoSEQ multiplex PCR; TCRdb keeps only in-frame clonotypes and omits some of them. The table includes approximately 110,000 clones, 92% detected once. The sample consisted of peripheral blood, taken in the third trimester of pregnancy. Receptor source: a female donor with multiple sclerosis, enrolled in a pregnancy study.

The V and J genes are TRBV29-1 and TRBJ2-1, with unresolved D. Trimming pared 4 bases from V and 0 bases from J, leaving 10 bases between. The CDR3 contains 14 residues. Germline V gene data show CDR1 as SQVTM and CDR2 as ANQGSEA. The CDR3 is CSVATVSSYNEQFF. For the CDR3, the DNA is TGCAGCGTTGCTACGGTGAGCTCCTACAATGAGCAGTTCTTC.

As DNA, the CDR3 is TGTGCCAGTAGTATGGACAGCCCATACGAGCAGTACTTC. Protein sequence: CASSMDSPYEQYF. This chain connects TRBV19 to TRBJ2-7; a possible D gene is TRBD1 (6 bases). Germline CDR1 LNHDA, CDR2 SQIVND (reference sequence). V lost 3 bases and J 4 bases, leaving 10 bases between the germline ends. There are 13 residues in the CDR3.

The V gene is TRBV7-9, the J gene TRBJ1-2; 7 nucleotides agree with TRBD1. This CDR3 contains 14 residues. Germline CDR1 reads SEHNR; CDR2 reads FQNEAQ (reference sequence). The V and J ends lost 10 bases and 0 bases, in that order; junction bases with no gene match: 8. CDR3 nucleotide sequence: TGTGCCATCACAGGGGAAGGGACTAACTATGGCTACACCTTC. Amino acids: CAITGEGTNYGYTF.

This chain joins TRBV7-3 and TRBJ1-4; D may be TRBD1 (5 bases). Germline values: CDR1 SGHTA, CDR2 FQGTGA. Trimming left V 2 bases short and J 8 bases short, with 9 bases between. The CDR3 has 13 amino acids. Written as DNA, the CDR3 is TGTGCCAGCAGCTTAGCGGGGGGGGAAAAACTGTTTTTT. It yields the protein CASSLAGGEKLFF.

This chain links TRBV29-1 with TRBJ1-1, with TRBD1 identical over 8 bases. The CDR3 runs to 13 residues. Germline lookup yields CDR1 SQVTM and CDR2 ANQGSEA. V was clipped by 5 bases and J by 8 bases; unmatched bases: 10. As DNA, the CDR3 is TGCAGCGTTTCCGGGACAGGCGGCCAAGAAGCTTTCTTT. This translates into CSVSGTGGQEAFF.

The chain joins TRBV30 to TRBJ2-7, with D maybe TRBD1 (7 bases). Trimming stripped 4 bases from V and 7 bases from J, with 14 bases between. CDR1 is GTSNPN, CDR2 SVGIG, per germline (reference sequence). The CDR3 sequence is 12 residues long. The CDR3 sequence: CAWTRDSGEQYF. Here the CDR3 DNA reads TGTGCCTGGACCCGGGACAGCGGGGAGCAGTACTTC.

The chain recombines TRBV6-1 with TRBJ1-1; TRBD1 might be the D (6 bases). Germline V CDR1 and CDR2: MNHNS, SASEGT. There are 13 residues in the CDR3. Trimming removed 7 bases at V and 2 bases at J, with 11 bases between. The CDR3 DNA follows: TGTGCCAGCATGCCGACAGGAAACACTGAAGCTTTCTTT. Translation gives CASMPTGNTEAFF.

V usage is TRBV4-1 and J usage is TRBJ1-2; a weak D match, TRBD1 (6 bases). V was trimmed by 0 bases and J by 3 bases, leaving 11 bases between them. Germline lookup yields CDR1 MGHRA and CDR2 YSYEKL. The CDR3 is 15 amino acids. The CDR3 region has the DNA TGCGCCAGCAGCCAAGATCCGGGGGGCTACTATGGCTACACCTTC. Its translation: CASSQDPGGYYGYTF.

J is TRBJ1-1 and V is TRBV29-1, with 7 bases identical to TRBD1. Trimming cost V 5 bases and J 1 base; bases outside gene matches: 4. Germline V gives CDR1 SQVTM, CDR2 ANQGSEA. The CDR3 is 13 amino acids. This CDR3 reads CSVSGGSNTEAFF. CDR3 nucleotide sequence: TGCAGCGTTTCAGGGGGGTCGAACACTGAAGCTTTCTTT.

This chain uses TRBV7-6 with TRBJ1-4; 9 nucleotides match TRBD1. Germline V gene lookup returns CDR1 SGHVS and CDR2 FNYEAQ. V shed 5 bases and J 7 bases; nucleotides not matched to a gene: 14. The CDR3 spans 17 residues. This chain's CDR3 is CASSANRGQEWGEKLFF. The CDR3 DNA sequence: TGTGCCAGCAGCGCTAACAGGGGGCAAGAGTGGGGTGAAAAACTGTTTTTT.

The chain employs TRBV7-9 and TRBJ2-7, with 8 bases aligning to TRBD1. Germline lookup yields CDR1 SEHNR and CDR2 FQNEAQ (reference sequence). V lost 5 bases to trimming and J lost 7 bases; unmatched junction nucleotides: 7. The CDR3 totals 13 residues. The CDR3 protein is CASSPDREGEQYF. The CDR3 DNA reads TGTGCCAGCAGCCCGGACAGGGAAGGGGAGCAGTACTTC.

The chain employs TRBV19 and TRBJ2-2; 7 nucleotides agree with TRBD1. The CDR3 has 16 residues. Germline V gene sequence: CDR1 LNHDA, CDR2 SQIVND (reference sequence). V lost 9 bases, J lost 2 bases, and 12 bases stayed unmatched. This chain's CDR3 is CASSIGTDLNTGELFF. As DNA, the CDR3 is TGTGCCAGCTCGATTGGGACAGACCTCAACACCGGGGAGCTGTTTTTT.

In DNA form, the CDR3 reads TGTGCCAGCACGAGGAAGGCTGGAAACACCATATATTTT. Its translation: CASTRKAGNTIYF. This chain links TRBV6-5 with TRBJ1-3, with D uncertain. Per germline, CDR1 MNHEY and CDR2 SVGAGI. The CDR3 has 13 residues. V lost 7 bases and J 2 bases, leaving 9 bases between the germline ends.

The rearrangement links TRBV6-5 to TRBJ1-2; D gene unclear. Looked up from germline, CDR1 is MNHEY and CDR2 is SVGAGI. This CDR3 comprises 13 residues. Trimming pared 6 bases from V and 3 bases from J, leaving 11 bases between. The CDR3 loop is CASRPDGDYGYTF. CDR3 coding DNA: TGTGCCAGCAGGCCCGACGGGGACTATGGCTACACCTTC.

As DNA, the CDR3 is TGTGCCAGCAGCGCAGGATTTTCGGATTCACCCCTCCACTTT. Residues: CASSAGFSDSPLHF. V is TRBV9 and J is TRBJ1-6; D not certain. CDR3 length equals 14 residues. V dropped 3 bases and J dropped 8 bases, with 12 bases sitting between them. Germline assignment: CDR1 SGDLS and CDR2 YYNGEE.

V usage is TRBV4-1 and J usage is TRBJ1-2; D is undetermined. Per the germline V gene, CDR1 is MGHRA and CDR2 is YSYEKL. V dropped 0 bases and J dropped 5 bases, with 13 bases sitting between them. This CDR3 has 15 residues. CDR3 loop: CASSQEGPRSYGYTF. CDR3 coding DNA: TGCGCCAGCAGCCAAGAAGGTCCCAGGTCTTATGGCTACACCTTC.

V and J are TRBV5-1 and TRBJ1-3; D ambiguous. This CDR3 is 14 amino acids long. Trimming took 0 bases from V and 0 from J, leaving 4 bases between them. CDR1 is SGHRS and CDR2 is YFSETQ in the germline V gene. The CDR3 DNA sequence: TGCGCCAGCAGCTTGGAATACTCTGGAAACACCATATATTTT. As protein: CASSLEYSGNTIYF.

V is TRBV7-3 and J is TRBJ1-1; D gene ambiguous. The germline gives CDR1 SGHTA, CDR2 FQGTGA. This CDR3 comprises 13 residues. Trimming took off 4 bases at V and 1 base at J, with 7 bases between the two ends. The CDR3 loop reads CASSSGANTEAFF. The DNA for the CDR3 is TGTGCCAGCAGCTCGGGAGCGAACACTGAAGCTTTCTTT.

The chain is built from TRBV30 and TRBJ1-1; possible D gene TRBD1, 6 bases. V lost 2 bases to trimming and J lost 9 bases, with 13 bases between them. The CDR3 covers 12 residues. Germline values: CDR1 GTSNPN, CDR2 SVGIG (reference sequence). Here the CDR3 reads CAWSPEGQKAFF. CDR3 nucleotide sequence: TGTGCCTGGAGTCCAGAAGGACAGAAAGCTTTCTTT. Variable domain in full (rest from reference TRBV30 and TRBJ1-1): SQTIHQWPATLVQPVGSPLSLECTVEGTSNPNLYWYRQAAGRGLQLLFYSVGIGQISSEVPQNLSASRPQDRQFILSSKKLLLSDSGFYLCAWSPEGQKAFFGQGTRLTVV.

This chain connects TRBV9 to TRBJ2-1; D is uncertain. CDR1 is SGDLS, CDR2 YYNGEE, per germline. The V gene lost 0 bases and the J gene lost 9 bases, with 13 bases spanning the gap. The CDR3 length is 14 residues. The chain's CDR3 is CASSVESLVGEQFF. Here the CDR3 DNA reads TGTGCCAGCAGCGTAGAATCCCTAGTCGGTGAGCAGTTCTTC.

V gene TRBV11-2 combines with J gene TRBJ1-5; 12 bases fit TRBD1. Germline CDR1 and CDR2: SGHAT and FQNNGV. Trimming removed 5 bases from V and 4 bases from J; junction bases left unmatched: 9. CDR3 size: 17 residues. This CDR3 is CASSSGPGQGANQPQHF. In nucleotides, the CDR3 is TGTGCCAGCAGCAGTGGGCCGGGACAGGGGGCAAATCAGCCCCAGCATTTT. Using reference TRBV11-2 and TRBJ1-5 for the parts outside the CDR3, the full variable domain is EAGVAQSPRYKIIEKRQSVAFWCNPISGHATLYWYQQILGQGPKLLIQFQNNGVVDDSQLPKDRFSAERLKGVDSTLKIQPAKLEDSAVYLCASSSGPGQGANQPQHFGDGTRLSIL.

The chain uses TRBV7-9 and TRBJ2-3; the match to TRBD2 covers 14 bases. There are 15 residues in the CDR3. Trimming removed 5 bases from V and 3 bases from J; junction bases left unmatched: 1. Germline CDR1 reads SEHNR; CDR2 reads FQNEAQ (reference sequence). The DNA for the CDR3 is TGTGCCAGCAGCGGGACTAGCGGGAGAACAGATACGCAGTATTTT. It is translated as CASSGTSGRTDTQYF.

The chain uses TRBV18 and TRBJ1-5; D may be TRBD1 (5 bases). Trimming shortened V by 4 bases and J by 3 bases, and 10 bases separated the two germline ends. This CDR3 has 14 amino acids. The germline V gene has CDR1 KGHSH and CDR2 LQKENI. The CDR3 spells CASSRGALNQPQHF. The DNA for the CDR3 is TGTGCCAGCTCACGGGGCGCCCTCAATCAGCCCCAGCATTTT.

The genes are TRBV7-8 and TRBJ2-5; D is unclear. V lost 5 bases and J lost 5, with 15 bases in between. The germline V gene has CDR1 SGHVS and CDR2 FQNEAQ. This CDR3 has 14 amino acids. The CDR3 spells CASSMSSREETQYF. The CDR3 DNA reads TGTGCCAGCAGCATGTCCTCCCGAGAGGAGACCCAGTACTTC.

The genes are TRBV7-9 and TRBJ2-5, with D uncertain. CDR3 length: 11 amino acids. CDR1 is SEHNR and CDR2 is FQNEAQ in the germline V gene (reference sequence). The V end was cut by 3 bases, the J end by 4 bases, with 3 bases between. CDR3 residues: CASSFRETQYF. The CDR3 DNA sequence: TGTGCCAGCAGCTTTAGAGAGACCCAGTACTTC.

The rearrangement links TRBV6-1 to TRBJ1-2; D is unclear. The CDR3 contains 14 residues. V was clipped by 1 base and J by 4 bases, with 10 bases between them. CDR1 and CDR2 from the germline V gene are MNHNS and SASEGT. CDR3 sequence reads: CASSEVGTVYGYTF. CDR3 sequence (DNA): TGTGCCAGCAGTGAAGTCGGCACAGTCTATGGCTACACCTTC.

This chain joins TRBV2 and TRBJ2-5; no clear D. The CDR3 is 14 residues long. V dropped 1 base and J dropped 0 bases, with 6 bases sitting between them. Germline V CDR1 and CDR2: SNHLY, FYNNEI. The CDR3 coding sequence is TGTGCCAGCAGTGAAGGAGTATACCAAGAGACCCAGTACTTC. Translation: CASSEGVYQETQYF.

The V gene is TRBV2, the J gene TRBJ2-2, with TRBD2 as a possible D gene (6 bases). This CDR3 has 15 residues. Germline V gives CDR1 SNHLY, CDR2 FYNNEI. V lost 7 bases and J lost 4, with 16 bases in between. The CDR3 nucleotides read TGTGCCAGCACCCTAGTCCGAGCGGGCACCGGGGAGCTGTTTTTT. Amino acid sequence: CASTLVRAGTGELFF.

The J gene is TRBJ2-4, the V gene TRBV5-3; D gene unclear. TRBV5-3 is an ORF for which the function is uncertain. This CDR3 comprises 12 residues. With 3 bases removed from V and 10 bases from J, the gap between germline ends came to 11 bases. CDR3 sequence (DNA): TGTGCCAGAAGCTCCCGTGGAGAGATTCAGTACTTC. This translates into CARSSRGEIQYF.

The rearrangement joins TRBV5-5 to TRBJ2-5; 8 nucleotides align to TRBD1. Germline CDR1 reads SGHKS; CDR2 reads YYEKEE (reference sequence). Trimming cost V 2 bases and J 5 bases; bases outside gene matches: 5. This CDR3 has 14 residues. CDR3 DNA: TGTGCCAGCAGCTTACTATGGGACAGGGAGACCCAGTACTTC. Translation: CASSLLWDRETQYF.